This note documents a single T cell receptor beta chain sequence. The data derive from a study of blood T cell repertoires in COVID-19. CDR1 SEHNR and CDR2 FQNEAQ come from the germline V gene (reference sequence). The ends lost 5 bases at V and 8 bases at J; junction bases unmatched: 5. The CDR3 covers 12 residues. Profiling relied on immunoSEQ multiplex PCR, and the TCRdb table lists in-frame clones only, not all of them. Found here are about 16,000 clones, 75% of them singletons; the top ten hold roughly 15%. Sample: peripheral blood. The TCR comes from a man aged 60 to 75 with acute or convalescent COVID-19. The V call is TRBV7-9, the J call TRBJ1-2; 7 bases align to TRBD1. The CDR3 is CASSILDRGYTF. CDR3 DNA: TGTGCCAGCAGCATCCTGGACAGGGGCTACACCTTC.